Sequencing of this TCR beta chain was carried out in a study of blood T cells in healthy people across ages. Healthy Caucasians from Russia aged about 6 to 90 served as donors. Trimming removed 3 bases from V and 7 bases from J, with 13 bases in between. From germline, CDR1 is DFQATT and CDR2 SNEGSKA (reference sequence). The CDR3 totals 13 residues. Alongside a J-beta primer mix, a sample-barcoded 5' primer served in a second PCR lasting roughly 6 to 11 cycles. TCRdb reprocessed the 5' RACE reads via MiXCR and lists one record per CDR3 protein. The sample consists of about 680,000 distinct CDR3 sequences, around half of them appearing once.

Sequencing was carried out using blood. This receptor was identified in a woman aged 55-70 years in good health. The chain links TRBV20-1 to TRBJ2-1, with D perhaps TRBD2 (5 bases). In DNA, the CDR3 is TGCAGTGCTAGGAGGGTAATGACGAATGAGCAGTTCTTC. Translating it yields CSARRVMTNEQFF.